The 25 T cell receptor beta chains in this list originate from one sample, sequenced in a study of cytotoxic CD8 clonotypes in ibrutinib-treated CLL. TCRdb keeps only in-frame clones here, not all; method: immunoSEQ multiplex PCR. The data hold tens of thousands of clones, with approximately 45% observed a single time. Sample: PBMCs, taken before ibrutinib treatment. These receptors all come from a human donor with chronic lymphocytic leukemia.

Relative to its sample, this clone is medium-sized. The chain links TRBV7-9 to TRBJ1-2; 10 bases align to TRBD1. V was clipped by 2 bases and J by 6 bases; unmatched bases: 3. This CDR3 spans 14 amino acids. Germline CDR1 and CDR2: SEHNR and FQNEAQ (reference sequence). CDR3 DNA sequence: TGTGCCAGCAGCTTATCCGGGACAGGGGATGGCTACACCTTC. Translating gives CASSLSGTGDGYTF.

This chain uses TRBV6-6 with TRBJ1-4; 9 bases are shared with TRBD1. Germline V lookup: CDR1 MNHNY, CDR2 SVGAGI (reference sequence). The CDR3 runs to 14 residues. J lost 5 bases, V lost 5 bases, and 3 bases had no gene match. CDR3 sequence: CASSTDRGNEKLFF. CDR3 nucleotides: TGTGCCAGCAGTACCGACAGGGGGAATGAAAAACTGTTTTTT.

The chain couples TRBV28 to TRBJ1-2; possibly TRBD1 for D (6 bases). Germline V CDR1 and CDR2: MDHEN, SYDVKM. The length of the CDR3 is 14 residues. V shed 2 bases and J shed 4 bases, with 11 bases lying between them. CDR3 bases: TGTGCCAGCAGTTTAATGTTAGGGGGCTATGGCTACACCTTC. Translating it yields CASSLMLGGYGYTF.

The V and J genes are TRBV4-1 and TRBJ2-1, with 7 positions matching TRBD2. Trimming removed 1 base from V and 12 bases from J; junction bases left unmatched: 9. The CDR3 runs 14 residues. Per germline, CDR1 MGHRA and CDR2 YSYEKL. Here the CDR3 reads CASSQARTSVVQFF. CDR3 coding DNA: TGCGCCAGCAGCCAAGCCAGGACTAGTGTCGTGCAGTTCTTC.

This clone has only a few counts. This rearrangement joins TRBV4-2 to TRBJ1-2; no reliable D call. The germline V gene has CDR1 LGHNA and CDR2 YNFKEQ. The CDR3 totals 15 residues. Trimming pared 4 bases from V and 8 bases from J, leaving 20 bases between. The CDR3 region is CASSRPDEKGSGYTF. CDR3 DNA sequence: TGTGCCAGCAGCCGGCCGGACGAAAAAGGGAGCGGCTACACCTTC.

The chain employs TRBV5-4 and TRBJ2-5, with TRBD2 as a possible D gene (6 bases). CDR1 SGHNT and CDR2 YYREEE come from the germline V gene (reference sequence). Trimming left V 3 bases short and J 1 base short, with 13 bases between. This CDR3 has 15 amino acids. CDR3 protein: CASSSGREIQETQYF. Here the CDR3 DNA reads TGTGCCAGCAGCTCGGGACGGGAGATCCAAGAGACCCAGTACTTC.

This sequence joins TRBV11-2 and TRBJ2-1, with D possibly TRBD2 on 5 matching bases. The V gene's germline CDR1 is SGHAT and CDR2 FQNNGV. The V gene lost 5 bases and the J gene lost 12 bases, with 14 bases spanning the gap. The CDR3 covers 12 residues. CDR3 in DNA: TGTGCCAGCAGCCTAACGAACCGGGGGCAGTTCTTC. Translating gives CASSLTNRGQFF.

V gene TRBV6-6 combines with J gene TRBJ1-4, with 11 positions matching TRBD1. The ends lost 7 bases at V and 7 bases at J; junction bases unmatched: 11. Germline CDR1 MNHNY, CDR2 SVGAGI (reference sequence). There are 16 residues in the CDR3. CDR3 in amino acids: CASTFKLGTGGEKLFF. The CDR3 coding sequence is TGTGCCAGCACCTTTAAGCTGGGGACAGGGGGTGAAAAACTGTTTTTT.

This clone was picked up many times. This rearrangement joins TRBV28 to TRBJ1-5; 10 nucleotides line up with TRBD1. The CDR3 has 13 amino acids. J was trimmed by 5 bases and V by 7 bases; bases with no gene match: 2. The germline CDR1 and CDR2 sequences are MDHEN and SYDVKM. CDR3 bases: TGTGCCAGCACTGGACAGGGGGATCAGCCCCAGCATTTT. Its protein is CASTGQGDQPQHF.

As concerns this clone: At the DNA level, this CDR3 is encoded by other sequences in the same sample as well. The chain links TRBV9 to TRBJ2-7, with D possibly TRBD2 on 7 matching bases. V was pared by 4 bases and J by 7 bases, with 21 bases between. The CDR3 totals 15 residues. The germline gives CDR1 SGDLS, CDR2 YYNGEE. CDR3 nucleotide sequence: TGTGCCAGCAGCCTACGTGGGGGGGCCGCTACGGAGCAGTACTTC. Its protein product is CASSLRGGAATEQYF.

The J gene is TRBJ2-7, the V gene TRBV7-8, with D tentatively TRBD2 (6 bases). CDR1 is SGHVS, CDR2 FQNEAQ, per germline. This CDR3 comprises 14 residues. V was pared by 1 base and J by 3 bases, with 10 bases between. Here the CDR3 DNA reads TGTGCCAGCAGCTTAGTGGCGGGATACTACGAGCAGTACTTC. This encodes CASSLVAGYYEQYF.

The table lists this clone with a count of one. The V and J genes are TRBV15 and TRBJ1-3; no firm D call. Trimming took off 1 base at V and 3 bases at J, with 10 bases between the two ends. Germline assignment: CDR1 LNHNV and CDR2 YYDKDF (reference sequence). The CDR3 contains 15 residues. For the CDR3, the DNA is TGTGCCACCAGCAGAGGGAACAGCTATGGAAACACCATATATTTT. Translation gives CATSRGNSYGNTIYF.

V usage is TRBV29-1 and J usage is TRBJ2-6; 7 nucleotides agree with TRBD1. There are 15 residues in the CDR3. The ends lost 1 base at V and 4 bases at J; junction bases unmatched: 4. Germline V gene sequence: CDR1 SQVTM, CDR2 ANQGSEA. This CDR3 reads CSVEGTGGGANVLTF. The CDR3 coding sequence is TGCAGCGTTGAAGGGACAGGTGGCGGGGCCAACGTCCTGACTTTC.

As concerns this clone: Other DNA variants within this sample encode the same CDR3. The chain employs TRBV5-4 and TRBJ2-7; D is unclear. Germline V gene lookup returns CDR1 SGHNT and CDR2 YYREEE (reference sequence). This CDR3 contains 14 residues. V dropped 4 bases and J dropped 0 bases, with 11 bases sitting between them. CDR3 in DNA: TGTGCCAGCAGCGCTGGGCGGCTCTCCTACGAGCAGTACTTC. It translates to CASSAGRLSYEQYF.

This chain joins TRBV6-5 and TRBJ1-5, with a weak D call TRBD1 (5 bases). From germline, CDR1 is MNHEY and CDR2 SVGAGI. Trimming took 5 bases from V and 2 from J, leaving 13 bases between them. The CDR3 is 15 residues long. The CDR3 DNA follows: TGTGCCAGCAGTCTCATGGGGGTTGGCAATCAGCCCCAGCATTTT. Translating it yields CASSLMGVGNQPQHF.

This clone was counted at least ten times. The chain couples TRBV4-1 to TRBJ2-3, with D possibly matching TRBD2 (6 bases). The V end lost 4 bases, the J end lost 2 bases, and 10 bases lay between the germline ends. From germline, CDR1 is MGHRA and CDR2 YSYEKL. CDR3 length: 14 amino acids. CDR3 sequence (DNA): TGCGCCAGCAGCCCCCGGGACTCCACAGATACGCAGTATTTT. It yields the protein CASSPRDSTDTQYF.

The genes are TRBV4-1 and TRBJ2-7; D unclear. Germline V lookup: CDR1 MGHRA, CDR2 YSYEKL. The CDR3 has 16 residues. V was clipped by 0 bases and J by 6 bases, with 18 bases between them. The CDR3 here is CASSQDFSRPASEQYF. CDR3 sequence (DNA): TGCGCCAGCAGCCAAGATTTTTCCCGGCCCGCTAGCGAGCAGTACTTC.

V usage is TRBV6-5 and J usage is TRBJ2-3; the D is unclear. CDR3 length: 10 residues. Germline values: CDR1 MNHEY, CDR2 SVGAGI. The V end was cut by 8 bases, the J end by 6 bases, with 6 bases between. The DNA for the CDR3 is TGTGCCAGCCTTGGGGATACGCAGTATTTT. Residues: CASLGDTQYF.

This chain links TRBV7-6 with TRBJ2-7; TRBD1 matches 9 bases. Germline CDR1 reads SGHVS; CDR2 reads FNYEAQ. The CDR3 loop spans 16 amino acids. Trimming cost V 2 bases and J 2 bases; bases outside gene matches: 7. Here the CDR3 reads CASSLQTGTGTYEQYF. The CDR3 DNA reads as TGTGCCAGCAGCTTACAAACCGGGACAGGGACCTACGAGCAGTACTTC.

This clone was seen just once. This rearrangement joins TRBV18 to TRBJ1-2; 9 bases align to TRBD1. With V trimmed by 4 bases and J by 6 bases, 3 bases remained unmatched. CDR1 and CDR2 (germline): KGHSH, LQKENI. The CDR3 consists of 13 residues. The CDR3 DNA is TGTGCCAGCTCACTGGGACAGGGCCATGGCTACACCTTC. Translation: CASSLGQGHGYTF.

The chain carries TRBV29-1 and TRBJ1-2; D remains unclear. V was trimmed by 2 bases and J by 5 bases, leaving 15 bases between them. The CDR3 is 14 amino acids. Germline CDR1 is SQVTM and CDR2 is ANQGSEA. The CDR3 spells CSVEPTSLPYGYTF. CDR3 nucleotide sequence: TGCAGCGTTGAACCCACGTCCCTACCGTATGGCTACACCTTC.

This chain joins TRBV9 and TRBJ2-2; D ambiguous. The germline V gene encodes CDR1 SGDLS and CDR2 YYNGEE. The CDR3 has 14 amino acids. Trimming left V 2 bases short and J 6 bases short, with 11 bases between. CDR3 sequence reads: CASSVHGDPGELFF. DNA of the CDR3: TGTGCCAGCAGCGTTCATGGGGATCCCGGGGAGCTGTTTTTT. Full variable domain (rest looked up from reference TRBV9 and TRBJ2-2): DSGVTQTPKHLITATGQRVTLRCSPRSGDLSVYWYQQSLDQGLQFLIQYYNGEERAKGNILERFSAQQFPDLHSELNLSSLELGDSALYFCASSVHGDPGELFFGEGSRLTVL.

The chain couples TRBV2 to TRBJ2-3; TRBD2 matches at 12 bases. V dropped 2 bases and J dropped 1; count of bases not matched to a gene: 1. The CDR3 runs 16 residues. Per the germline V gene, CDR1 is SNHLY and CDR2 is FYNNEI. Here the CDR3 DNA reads TGTGCCAGCAGTGAATCTAGCGGGGGGGGCACAGATACGCAGTATTTT. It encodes CASSESSGGGTDTQYF.

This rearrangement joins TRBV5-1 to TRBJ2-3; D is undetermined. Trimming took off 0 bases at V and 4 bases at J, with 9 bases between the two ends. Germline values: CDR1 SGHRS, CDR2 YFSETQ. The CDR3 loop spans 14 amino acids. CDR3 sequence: CASSLGSDADTQYF. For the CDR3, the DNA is TGCGCCAGCAGCTTGGGGTCTGATGCAGATACGCAGTATTTT.

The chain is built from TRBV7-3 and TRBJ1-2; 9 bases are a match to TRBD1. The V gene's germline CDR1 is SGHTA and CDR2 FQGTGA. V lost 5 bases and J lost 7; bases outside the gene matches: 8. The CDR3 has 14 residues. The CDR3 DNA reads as TGTGCCAGCAGCCCAAATCCGGGACAGGGTGGCTACACCTTC. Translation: CASSPNPGQGGYTF. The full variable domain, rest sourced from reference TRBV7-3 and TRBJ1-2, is GAGVSQTPSNKVTEKGKYVELRCDPISGHTALYWYRQSLGQGPEFLIYFQGTGAADDSGLPNDRFFAVRPEGSVSTLKIQRTERGDSAVYLCASSPNPGQGGYTFGSGTRLTVV.